This T cell receptor (beta chain) appears in the sequencing data of a study of graft-versus-host responses after intestinal transplantation. On the study more broadly: Multivisceral, liver-intestinal, or isolated intestinal transplants were received by the recipients.

Sequenced by immunoSEQ multiplex PCR; TCRdb stores in-frame clones only, minus some. The sample holds over 90,000 clones, about nine tenths seen once. Study outcomes and limitations: Present in recipient marrow, GvH clones included some that appeared first in ileum or blood.

V was shortened by 2 bases and J by 0 bases, with 9 bases between the two germline ends. Germline V gives CDR1 SGHRS, CDR2 YFSETQ. CDR3 length: 15 amino acids. About this clone: What it binds is unknown.

The material sequenced was unstimulated CD4+ T cells sorted from spleen or lymph node cells, taken before transplant. The TCR originated in a human donor who was the organ donor for an intestinal transplant. V gene TRBV5-1 combines with J gene TRBJ2-1, with D perhaps TRBD2 (6 bases). The CDR3 nucleotides read TGCGCCAGCAGCTTTGGGGGAGGCTCCTACAATGAGCAGTTCTTC. This translates into CASSFGGGSYNEQFF.